This T cell receptor beta chain emerged from a study of Graves' ophthalmopathy and Graves' hyperthyroidism. The overall study: Peripheral blood sampling preceded any treatment and occurred at initial diagnosis. Points from the study as a whole: The model's ophthalmopathy progression predictions had approximately 65% sensitivity and 72.22% specificity.

CDR3 regions of TCR beta were amplified from RNA transcripts. First-round RT-PCR relied on HTBI primers, and a second-round multiplex PCR came next. TCRdb used MiXCR to reprocess the multiplex PCR reads, holding one entry per CDR3 protein. The sample has hundreds of thousands of distinct CDR3 sequences; 20% to 25% are singletons. In the case of this clonotype: The antigen is unknown.

The sample was peripheral blood. This receptor was obtained from a woman under 30 with stable Graves' hyperthyroidism.

The CDR3 sequence is CASRRKAAQETQYF. CDR3 coding DNA: TGTGCCAGCAGGCGGAAAGCGGCGCAAGAGACCCAGTACTTC. The J gene is TRBJ2-5, the V gene TRBV6-1; D is possibly TRBD2 (5 bases). The CDR3 has 14 residues. Trimming took off 6 bases at V and 2 bases at J, with 13 bases between the two ends. CDR1 and CDR2 from the germline V gene are MNHNS and SASEGT.